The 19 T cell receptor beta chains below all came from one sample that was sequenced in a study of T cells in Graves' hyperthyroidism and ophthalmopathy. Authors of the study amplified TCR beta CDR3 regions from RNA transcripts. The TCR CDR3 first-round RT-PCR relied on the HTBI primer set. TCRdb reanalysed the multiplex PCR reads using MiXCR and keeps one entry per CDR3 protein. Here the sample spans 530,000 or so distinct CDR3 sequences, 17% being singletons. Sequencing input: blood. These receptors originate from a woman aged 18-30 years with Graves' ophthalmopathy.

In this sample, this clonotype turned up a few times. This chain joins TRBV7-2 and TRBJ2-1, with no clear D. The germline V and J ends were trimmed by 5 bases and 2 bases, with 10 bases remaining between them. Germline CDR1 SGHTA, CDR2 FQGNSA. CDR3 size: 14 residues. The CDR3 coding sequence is TGTGCCAGCAGCGACTCCCTAACCTACAATGAGCAGTTCTTC. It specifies CASSDSLTYNEQFF.

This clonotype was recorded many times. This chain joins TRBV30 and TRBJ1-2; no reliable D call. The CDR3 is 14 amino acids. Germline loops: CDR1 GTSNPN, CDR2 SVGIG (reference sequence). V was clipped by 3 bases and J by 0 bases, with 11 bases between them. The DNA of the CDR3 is TGTGCCTGGAGCTTGGACGTCGCTAACTATGGCTACACCTTC. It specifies CAWSLDVANYGYTF.

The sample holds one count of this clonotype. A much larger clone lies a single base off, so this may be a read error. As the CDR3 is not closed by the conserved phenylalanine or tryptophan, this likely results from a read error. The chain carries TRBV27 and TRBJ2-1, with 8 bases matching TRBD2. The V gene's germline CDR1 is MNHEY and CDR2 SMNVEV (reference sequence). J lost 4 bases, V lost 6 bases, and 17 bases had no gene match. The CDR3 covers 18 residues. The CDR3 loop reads CASSSLLPGGGKYNEQFL. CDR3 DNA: TGTGCCAGCAGCAGTTTACTTCCCGGGGGGGGAAAATACAATGAGCAGTTCCTC.

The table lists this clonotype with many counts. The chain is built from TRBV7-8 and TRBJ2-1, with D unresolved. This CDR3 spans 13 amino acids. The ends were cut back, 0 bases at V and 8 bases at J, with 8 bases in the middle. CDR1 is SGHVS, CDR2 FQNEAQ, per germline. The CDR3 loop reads CASSLALDDEQFF. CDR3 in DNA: TGTGCCAGCAGCTTAGCGCTTGACGATGAGCAGTTCTTC.

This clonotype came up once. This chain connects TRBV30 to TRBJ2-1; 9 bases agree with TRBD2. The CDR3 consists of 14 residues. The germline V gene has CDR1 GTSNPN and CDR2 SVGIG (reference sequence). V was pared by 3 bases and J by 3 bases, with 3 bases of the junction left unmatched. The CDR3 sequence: CAWRSGRSYNEQFF. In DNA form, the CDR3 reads TGTGCCTGGAGGAGCGGGAGGAGCTACAATGAGCAGTTCTTC.

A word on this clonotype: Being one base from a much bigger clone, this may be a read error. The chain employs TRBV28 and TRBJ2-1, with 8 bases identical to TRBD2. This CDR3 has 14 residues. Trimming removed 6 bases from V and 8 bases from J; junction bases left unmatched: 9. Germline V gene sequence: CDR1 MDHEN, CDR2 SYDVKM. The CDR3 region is CASSEGTRTHEQFF. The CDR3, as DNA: TGTGCCAGCAGCGAAGGGACTAGAACTCATGAGCAGTTCTTC.

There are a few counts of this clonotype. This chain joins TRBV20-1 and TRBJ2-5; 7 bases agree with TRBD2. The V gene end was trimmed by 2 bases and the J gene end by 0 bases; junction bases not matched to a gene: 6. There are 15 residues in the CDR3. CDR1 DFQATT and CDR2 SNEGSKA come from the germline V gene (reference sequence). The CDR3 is CSARIAAGDQETQYF. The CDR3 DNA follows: TGCAGTGCTAGAATCGCGGCGGGGGACCAAGAGACCCAGTACTTC.

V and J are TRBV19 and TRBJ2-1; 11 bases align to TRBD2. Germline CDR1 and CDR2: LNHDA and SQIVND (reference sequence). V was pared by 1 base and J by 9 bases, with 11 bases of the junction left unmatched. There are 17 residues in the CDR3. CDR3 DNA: TGTGCCAGTAGTATAGGTAGCGGGGGGGCCCTGGTTGTTGAGCAGTTCTTC. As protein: CASSIGSGGALVVEQFF.

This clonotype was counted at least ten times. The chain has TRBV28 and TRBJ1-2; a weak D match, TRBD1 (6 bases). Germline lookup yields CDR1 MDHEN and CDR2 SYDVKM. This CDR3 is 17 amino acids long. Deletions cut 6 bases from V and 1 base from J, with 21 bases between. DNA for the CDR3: TGTGCCAGCAGACCCCAGGGGCGGGACACCGTTAACTATGGCTACACCTTC. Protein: CASRPQGRDTVNYGYTF.

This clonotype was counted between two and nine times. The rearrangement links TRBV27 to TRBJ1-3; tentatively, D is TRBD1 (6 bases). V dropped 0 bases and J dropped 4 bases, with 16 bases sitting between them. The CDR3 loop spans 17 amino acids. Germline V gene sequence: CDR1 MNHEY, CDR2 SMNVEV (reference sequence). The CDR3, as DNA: TGTGCCAGCAGTTTATCTCAGGGGTGGGCAACAGGAAACACCATATATTTT. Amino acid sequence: CASSLSQGWATGNTIYF.

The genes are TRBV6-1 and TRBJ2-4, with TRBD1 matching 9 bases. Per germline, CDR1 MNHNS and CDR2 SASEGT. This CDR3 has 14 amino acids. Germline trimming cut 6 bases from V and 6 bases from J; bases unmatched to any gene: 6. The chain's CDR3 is CASSRPDRGNIQYF. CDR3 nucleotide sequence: TGTGCCAGCAGCCGCCCGGACAGGGGAAACATTCAGTACTTC.

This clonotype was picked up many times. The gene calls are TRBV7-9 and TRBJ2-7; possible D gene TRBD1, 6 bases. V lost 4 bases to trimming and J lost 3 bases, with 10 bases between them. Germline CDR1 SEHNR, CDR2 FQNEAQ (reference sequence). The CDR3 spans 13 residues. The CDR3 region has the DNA TGTGCCAGCAGCTATGACAGGAACTACGAGCAGTACTTC. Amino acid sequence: CASSYDRNYEQYF.

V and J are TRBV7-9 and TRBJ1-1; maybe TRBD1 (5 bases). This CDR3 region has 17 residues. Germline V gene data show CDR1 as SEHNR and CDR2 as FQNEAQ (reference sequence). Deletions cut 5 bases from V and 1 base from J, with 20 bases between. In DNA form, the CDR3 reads TGTGCCAGCAGCCTCAGCTTAGCGGGGGAACAGAACACTGAAGCTTTCTTT. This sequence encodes CASSLSLAGEQNTEAFF.

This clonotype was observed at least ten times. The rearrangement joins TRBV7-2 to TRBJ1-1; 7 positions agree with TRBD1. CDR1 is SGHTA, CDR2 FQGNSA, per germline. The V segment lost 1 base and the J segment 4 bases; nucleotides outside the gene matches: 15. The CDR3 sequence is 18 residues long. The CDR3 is CASSLDTATSRQGTEAFF. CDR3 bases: TGTGCCAGCAGCTTAGACACCGCGACATCGAGACAGGGCACTGAAGCTTTCTTT.

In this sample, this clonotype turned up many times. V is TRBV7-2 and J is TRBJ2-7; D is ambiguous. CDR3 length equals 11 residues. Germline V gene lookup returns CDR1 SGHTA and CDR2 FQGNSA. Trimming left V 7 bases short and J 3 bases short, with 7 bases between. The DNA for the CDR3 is TGTGCCAGCACCCCCCACTACGAGCAGTACTTC. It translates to CASTPHYEQYF.

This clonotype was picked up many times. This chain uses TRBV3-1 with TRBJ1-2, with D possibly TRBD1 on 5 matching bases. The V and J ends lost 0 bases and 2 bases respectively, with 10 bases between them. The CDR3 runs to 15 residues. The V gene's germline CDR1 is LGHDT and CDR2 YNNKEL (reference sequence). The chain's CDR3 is CASSQDTGGNYGYTF. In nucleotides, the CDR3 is TGTGCCAGCAGCCAAGATACAGGAGGAAACTATGGCTACACCTTC.

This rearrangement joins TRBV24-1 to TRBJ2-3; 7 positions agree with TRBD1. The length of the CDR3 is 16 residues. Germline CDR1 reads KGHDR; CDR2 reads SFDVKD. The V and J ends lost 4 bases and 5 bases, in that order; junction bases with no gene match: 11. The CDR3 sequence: CATSDPGRGRIDTQYF. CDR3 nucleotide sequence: TGTGCCACCAGTGACCCCGGAAGGGGGCGCATAGATACGCAGTATTTT.

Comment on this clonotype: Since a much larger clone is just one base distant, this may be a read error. CDR3 region: CASSPPGREAQYF. The CDR3 DNA sequence: TGTGCCAGCTCACCACCCGGCCGAGAGGCCCAGTACTTC. This chain connects TRBV18 to TRBJ2-5; D is uncertain. The CDR3 covers 13 residues. Germline V gene sequence: CDR1 KGHSH, CDR2 LQKENI.

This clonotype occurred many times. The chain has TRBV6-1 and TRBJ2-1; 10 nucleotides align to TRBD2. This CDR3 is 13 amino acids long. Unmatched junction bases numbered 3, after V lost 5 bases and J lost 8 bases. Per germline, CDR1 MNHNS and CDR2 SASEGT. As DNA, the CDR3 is TGTGCCAGCAGTCCTAGCGGGAGCTATGAGCAGTTCTTC. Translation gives CASSPSGSYEQFF.